This T cell receptor beta chain was captured by sequencing in a study of blood T cell repertoires in COVID-19. Study in general: The samples span acute and convalescent COVID-19 from the United States, Italy and Spain.

This clone is a singleton in its sample. The Seattle site enrolled patients during active infection and followed them longitudinally. In the authors' methods: Counts of nucleated cells, estimated from reference gene primer amplification, were obtained. The repertoire was sequenced with immunoSEQ multiplex PCR; TCRdb's copy has only in-frame clones and lacks some. Clone size and the V and J calls come from that table; the DNA yielded D and trimming. The sample includes around 290,000 clones, 91% seen only once; the top ten take over 2%. The specimen was peripheral blood. The clonotype comes from a woman between 25 and 40 years old with COVID-19, enrolled during active disease.

The CDR3 coding sequence is TGTGCCAGCAGGCTGACCCGGGGGACTAATGAAAAACTGTTTTTT. It codes for CASRLTRGTNEKLFF. The chain joins TRBV6-5 to TRBJ1-4, with D possibly matching TRBD1 (5 bases). V lost 6 bases and J lost 2, with 13 bases in between. Germline V gene sequence: CDR1 MNHEY, CDR2 SVGAGI. CDR3 size: 15 residues.